This T cell receptor beta chain was observed in a study of cytomegalovirus exposure and HLA in healthy donors. Whole-study findings and limits: At a 0.05 false discovery rate, a later analysis found some 17,000 TCR beta sequences to be associated with HLA alleles.

Germline assignment: CDR1 MDHEN and CDR2 SYDVKM. V lost 6 bases, J lost 2 bases, and 18 bases lay in between. CDR3 size: 16 residues. This clone was detected a few times. What it binds is not known. PCR used 60 Vbeta primers and 13 Jbeta primers. Sequencing used immunoSEQ multiplex PCR; TCRdb keeps in-frame clones, though not all of them. The sample lists about 130,000 clones; 77% were seen once. The TCR was taken from a woman between 35 and 50 years old in good health and CMV-seropositive. Sample: PBMCs. The chain is built from TRBV28 and TRBJ2-3; weak D call: TRBD2 (6 bases). The CDR3, as DNA: TGTGCCAGCAGGGAGGAGGGCCTACCGCTCACAGATACGCAGTATTTT. Translation: CASREEGLPLTDTQYF.